This T cell receptor (beta chain) was identified in a study of OX40 agonist ivuxolimab in advanced cancers. The overall study: Patients were dosed intravenously with ivuxolimab at 0.01 to 10 mg/kg every 2 weeks.

V lost 2 bases to trimming and J lost 3 bases; unmatched junction nucleotides: 18. The CDR3 runs 18 residues. Per germline, CDR1 SQVTM and CDR2 ANQGSEA. The sample holds a few counts of this clone. Generated by immunoSEQ multiplex PCR, the TCRdb table keeps only in-frame clones and is missing some. This sample has 30,000 to 45,000 clones, with 65% to 80% found just once. The specimen was CD4+ or CD8+ T cells sorted from blood, collected in a trial of the OX40 agonist ivuxolimab. This clonotype was sampled from an adult with an advanced solid tumor such as melanoma, head and neck, liver or kidney cancer. The chain recombines TRBV29-1 with TRBJ1-1; 7 bases are a match to TRBD1. CDR3 DNA: TGCAGCGTTGAAACTCCTGGAACAGGGGAAATATGGGACACTGAAGCTTTCTTT. Translated: CSVETPGTGEIWDTEAFF.